One sample yielded the 15 T cell receptor beta chains listed below, sequenced in a study of T cell changes during pregnancy in multiple sclerosis. Here immunoSEQ multiplex PCR was the method, and the copy in TCRdb shows in-frame clones only, minus some. The sample includes 85,000 to 100,000 clones, 85% to 95% seen only once; the top ten take about 2.4%. Sequences were derived from peripheral blood, sampled in the first trimester of pregnancy. The receptors here all came from a female donor with multiple sclerosis, enrolled in a pregnancy study.

The chain couples TRBV5-5 to TRBJ1-4, with D maybe TRBD1 (5 bases). Germline V gene sequence: CDR1 SGHKS, CDR2 YYEKEE (reference sequence). V lost 6 bases and J 4 bases, leaving 10 bases between the germline ends. This CDR3 is built from 13 residues. The CDR3 region is CASMRGGNEKLFF. The CDR3 DNA follows: TGTGCCAGCATGCGGGGGGGTAATGAAAAACTGTTTTTT.

The chain employs TRBV19 and TRBJ2-1, with TRBD2 matching over 9 bases. CDR3 length equals 16 residues. The V gene end was trimmed by 3 bases and the J gene end by 3 bases; junction bases not matched to a gene: 6. CDR1 and CDR2 from the germline V gene are LNHDA and SQIVND (reference sequence). The CDR3 spells CASSMVAGAVYNEQFF. The CDR3 nucleotides read TGTGCCAGTAGTATGGTAGCGGGAGCGGTCTACAATGAGCAGTTCTTC.

The J gene is TRBJ1-2, the V gene TRBV28; D is undetermined. The CDR3 loop spans 15 amino acids. Germline CDR1 and CDR2: MDHEN and SYDVKM. The V and J ends lost 3 bases and 4 bases respectively, with 15 bases between them. CDR3 loop: CASSLRSVVRYGYTF. CDR3 DNA sequence: TGTGCCAGCAGTTTGAGGTCCGTAGTTCGCTATGGCTACACCTTC.

The chain combines TRBV19 with TRBJ1-5; no definite D call. This CDR3 has 15 amino acids. In germline, CDR1 is LNHDA, CDR2 SQIVND (reference sequence). Trimming pared 6 bases from V and 2 bases from J, leaving 14 bases between. The CDR3 nucleotides read TGTGCCAGTAGCCGGGGAGGGCCACGCAATCAGCCCCAGCATTTT. This translates into CASSRGGPRNQPQHF.

The genes are TRBV25-1 and TRBJ2-7; TRBD1 might be the D (6 bases). Germline V gene lookup returns CDR1 MGHDK and CDR2 SYGVNS. The CDR3 consists of 13 residues. The V end was cut by 11 bases, the J end by 0 bases, with 14 bases between. The CDR3 DNA reads as TGTGCCGCAACCGGGACACTCTCCTACGAGCAGTACTTC. Residues: CAATGTLSYEQYF.

The genes are TRBV6-5 and TRBJ2-7; 11 bases align to TRBD1. Trimming removed 2 bases from V and 3 bases from J; junction bases left unmatched: 3. This CDR3 comprises 15 residues. Germline V gives CDR1 MNHEY, CDR2 SVGAGI. The CDR3 coding sequence is TGTGCCAGCAGTTACGGGGACAGGGGGGGCTACGAGCAGTACTTC. This gives the protein CASSYGDRGGYEQYF.

In its sample, this clone was seen once. This sequence joins TRBV7-6 and TRBJ1-2, with a possible D match to TRBD1 (5 bases). The V and J ends lost 0 bases and 3 bases respectively, with 11 bases between them. Germline CDR1 SGHVS, CDR2 FNYEAQ. CDR3 length: 15 residues. DNA for the CDR3: TGTGCCAGCAGCTTAGCCGGGGGGGGAGACTATGGCTACACCTTC. This codes for CASSLAGGGDYGYTF. The variable domain in full, completed from reference TRBV7-6 and TRBJ1-2, reads GAGVSQSPRYKVTKRGQDVALRCDPISGHVSLYWYRQALGQGPEFLTYFNYEAQQDKSGLPNDRFSAERPEGSISTLTIQRTEQRDSAMYRCASSLAGGGDYGYTFGSGTRLTVV.

The rearrangement links TRBV2 to TRBJ2-5, with D maybe TRBD1 (5 bases). The CDR3 is made up of 13 amino acids. V was shortened by 7 bases and J by 2 bases, with 11 bases between the two germline ends. Looked up from germline, CDR1 is SNHLY and CDR2 is FYNNEI. In DNA, the CDR3 is TGTGCCAGCAAGGTTAACAGGCAAGAGACCCAGTACTTC. This gives the protein CASKVNRQETQYF.

This chain joins TRBV7-9 and TRBJ2-7, with 9 bases lining up with TRBD1. The V segment lost 4 bases and the J segment 9 bases; nucleotides outside the gene matches: 7. From germline, CDR1 is SEHNR and CDR2 FQNEAQ (reference sequence). This CDR3 region has 13 residues. This chain's CDR3 is CASSSKTGGRQYF. The CDR3 DNA is TGTGCCAGCAGCTCAAAGACAGGGGGTCGGCAGTACTTC.

The rearrangement joins TRBV5-1 to TRBJ1-6; 8 bases align to TRBD1. Germline trimming cut 5 bases from V and 6 bases from J; bases unmatched to any gene: 7. This CDR3 spans 15 amino acids. The germline V gene encodes CDR1 SGHRS and CDR2 YFSETQ. CDR3 loop: CASRPGQGGNSPLHF. CDR3 nucleotide sequence: TGCGCCAGCAGGCCTGGACAGGGTGGTAATTCACCCCTCCACTTT.

V and J are TRBV9 and TRBJ2-5, with 7 bases identical to TRBD2. The ends lost 1 base at V and 3 bases at J; junction bases unmatched: 0. The CDR3 is 13 residues long. The germline CDR1 and CDR2 sequences are SGDLS and YYNGEE. In DNA form, the CDR3 reads TGTGCCAGCAGCGTAAGCGGGAAAGAGACCCAGTACTTC. This gives the protein CASSVSGKETQYF.

The rearrangement joins TRBV4-1 to TRBJ2-3; perhaps TRBD2 as D (5 bases). V lost 8 bases, J lost 6 bases, and 18 bases lay in between. There are 14 residues in the CDR3. CDR1 and CDR2 (germline): MGHRA, YSYEKL. The CDR3 bases are TGCGCCAGCCAGAGGGTGGGTGGGGTCGATACGCAGTATTTT. It encodes CASQRVGGVDTQYF.

This chain connects TRBV2 to TRBJ1-5; the match to TRBD1 covers 12 bases. CDR1 is SNHLY, CDR2 FYNNEI, per germline. Trimming removed 3 bases from V and 2 bases from J; junction bases left unmatched: 8. The CDR3 runs 18 residues. CDR3: CASSDGDRGLSGNQPQHF. CDR3 DNA: TGTGCCAGCAGTGATGGGGACAGGGGGCTTTCGGGCAATCAGCCCCAGCATTTT.

This rearrangement joins TRBV7-9 to TRBJ1-1; 9 nucleotides align to TRBD1. Germline values: CDR1 SEHNR, CDR2 FQNEAQ (reference sequence). V lost 5 bases and J lost 3; bases outside the gene matches: 4. The CDR3 extends over 14 amino acids. In nucleotides, the CDR3 is TGTGCCAGCAGCGGGACAGGGTGGGACACTGAAGCTTTCTTT. Translated, it gives CASSGTGWDTEAFF. Complete variable domain (other parts from reference TRBV7-9 and TRBJ1-1): DTGVSQNPRHKITKRGQNVTFRCDPISEHNRLYWYRQTLGQGPEFLTYFQNEAQLEKSRLLSDRFSAERPKGSFSTLEIQRTEQGDSAMYLCASSGTGWDTEAFFGQGTRLTVV.

This sequence joins TRBV19 and TRBJ2-7; 9 bases map to TRBD1. The germline V gene has CDR1 LNHDA and CDR2 SQIVND (reference sequence). The CDR3 loop spans 15 amino acids. V lost 5 bases and J lost 1; bases outside the gene matches: 6. CDR3 in amino acids: CASSPLGTGSYEQYF. The CDR3 DNA reads as TGTGCCAGTAGTCCCCTAGGGACAGGGTCCTACGAGCAGTACTTC.